What follows are 2 T cell receptor beta chains derived from one specimen sequenced in a study of shared clonotypes between healthy human individuals. Only in-frame clones appear in the TCRdb table, and some are missing; sequencing was by immunoSEQ multiplex PCR. Of 2 million to 3 million clones listed, over 85% are singletons. Source material: naive CD4+ T cells from PBMCs. Subset here: CD45RA+ positively selected. The receptors stem from a man younger than 35 in good health. Some clones in this sample may be carry-over from other donors' samples.

A few counts support this clone. CDR3 sequence reads: CASSPGGYGNQPQHF. The DNA of the CDR3 is TGTGCCAGCAGCCCAGGGGGATACGGCAATCAGCCCCAGCATTTT. V and J are TRBV7-9 and TRBJ1-5; 7 bases are a match to TRBD1. With 5 bases clipped from V and 2 bases from J, the junction kept 6 bases outside the gene matches. Per germline, CDR1 SEHNR and CDR2 FQNEAQ (reference sequence). The CDR3 extends over 15 amino acids. Supplemented by reference TRBV7-9 and TRBJ1-5, the full variable domain reads DTGVSQNPRHKITKRGQNVTFRCDPISEHNRLYWYRQTLGQGPEFLTYFQNEAQLEKSRLLSDRFSAERPKGSFSTLEIQRTEQGDSAMYLCASSPGGYGNQPQHFGDGTRLSIL.

A single count supports this clone. The rearrangement joins TRBV19 to TRBJ1-2, with D tentatively TRBD1 (5 bases). CDR1 and CDR2 (germline): LNHDA, SQIVND (reference sequence). Trimming took off 10 bases at V and 8 bases at J, with 29 bases between the two ends. The CDR3 totals 16 residues. CDR3 region: CATRASGPGGRWGYTF. CDR3 in DNA: TGTGCCACCAGGGCCTCGGGACCCGGTGGTCGGTGGGGCTACACCTTC.